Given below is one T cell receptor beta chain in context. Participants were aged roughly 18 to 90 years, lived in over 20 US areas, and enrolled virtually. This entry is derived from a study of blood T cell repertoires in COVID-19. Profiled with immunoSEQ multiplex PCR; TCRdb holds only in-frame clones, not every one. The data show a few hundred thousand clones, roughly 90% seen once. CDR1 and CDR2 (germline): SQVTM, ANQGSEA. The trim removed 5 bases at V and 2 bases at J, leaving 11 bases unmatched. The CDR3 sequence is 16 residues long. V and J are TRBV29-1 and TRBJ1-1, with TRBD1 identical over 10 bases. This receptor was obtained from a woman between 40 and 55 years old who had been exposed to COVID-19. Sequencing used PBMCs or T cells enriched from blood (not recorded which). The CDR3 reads CSVIQTGGLLNTEAFF. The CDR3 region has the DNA TGCAGCGTTATACAGACAGGGGGCTTATTAAACACTGAAGCTTTCTTT. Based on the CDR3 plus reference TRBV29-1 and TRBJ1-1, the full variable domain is SAVISQKPSRDICQRGTSLTIQCQVDSQVTMMFWYRQQPGQSLTLIATANQGSEATYESGFVIDKFPISRPNLTFSTLTVSNMSPEDSSIYLCSVIQTGGLLNTEAFFGQGTRLTVV.